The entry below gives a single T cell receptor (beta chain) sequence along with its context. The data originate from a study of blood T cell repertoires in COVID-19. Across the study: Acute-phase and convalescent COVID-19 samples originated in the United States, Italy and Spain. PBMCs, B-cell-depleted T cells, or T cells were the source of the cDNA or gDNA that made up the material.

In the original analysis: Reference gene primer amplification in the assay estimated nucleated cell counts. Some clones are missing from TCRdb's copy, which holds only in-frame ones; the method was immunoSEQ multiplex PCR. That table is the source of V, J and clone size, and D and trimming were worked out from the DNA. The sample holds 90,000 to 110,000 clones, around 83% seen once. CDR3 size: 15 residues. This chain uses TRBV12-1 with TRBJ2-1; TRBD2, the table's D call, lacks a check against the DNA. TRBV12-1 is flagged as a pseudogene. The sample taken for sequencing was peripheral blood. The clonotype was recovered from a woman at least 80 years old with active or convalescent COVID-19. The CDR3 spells CASSFGLAGYNEQFF. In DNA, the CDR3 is TGTGCCAGCAGCTTTGGGCTAGCGGGTTACAATGAGCAGTTCTTC.